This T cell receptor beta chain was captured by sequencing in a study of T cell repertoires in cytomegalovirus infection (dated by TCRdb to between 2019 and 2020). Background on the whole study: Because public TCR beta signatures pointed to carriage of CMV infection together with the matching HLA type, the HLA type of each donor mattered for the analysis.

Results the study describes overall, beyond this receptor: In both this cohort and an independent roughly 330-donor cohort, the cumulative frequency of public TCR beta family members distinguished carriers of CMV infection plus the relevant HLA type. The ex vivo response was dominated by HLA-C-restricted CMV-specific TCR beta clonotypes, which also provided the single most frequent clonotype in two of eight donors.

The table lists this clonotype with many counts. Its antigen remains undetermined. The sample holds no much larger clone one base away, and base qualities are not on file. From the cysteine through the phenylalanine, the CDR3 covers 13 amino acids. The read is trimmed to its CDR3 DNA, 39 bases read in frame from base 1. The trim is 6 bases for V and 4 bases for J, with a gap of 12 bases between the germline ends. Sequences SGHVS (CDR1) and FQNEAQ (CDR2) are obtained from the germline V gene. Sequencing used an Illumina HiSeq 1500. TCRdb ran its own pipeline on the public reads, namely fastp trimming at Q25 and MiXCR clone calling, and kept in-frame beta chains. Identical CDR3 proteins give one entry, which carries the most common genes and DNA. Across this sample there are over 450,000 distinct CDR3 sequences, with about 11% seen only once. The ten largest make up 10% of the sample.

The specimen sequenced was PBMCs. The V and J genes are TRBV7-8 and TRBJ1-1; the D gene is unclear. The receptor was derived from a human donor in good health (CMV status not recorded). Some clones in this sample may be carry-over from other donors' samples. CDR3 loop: CASSYRYITEAFF. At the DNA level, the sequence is TGTGCCAGCAGTTATCGGTACATCACTGAAGCTTTCTTT.